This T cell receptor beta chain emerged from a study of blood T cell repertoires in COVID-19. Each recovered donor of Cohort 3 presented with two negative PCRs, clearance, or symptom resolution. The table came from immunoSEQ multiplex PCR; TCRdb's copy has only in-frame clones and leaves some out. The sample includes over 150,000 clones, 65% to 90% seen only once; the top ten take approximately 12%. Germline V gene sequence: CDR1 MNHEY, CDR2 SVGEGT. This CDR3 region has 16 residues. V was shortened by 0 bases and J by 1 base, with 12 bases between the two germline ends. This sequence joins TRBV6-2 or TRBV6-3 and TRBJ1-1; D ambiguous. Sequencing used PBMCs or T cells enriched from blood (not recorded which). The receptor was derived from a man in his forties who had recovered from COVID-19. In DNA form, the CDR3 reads TGTGCCAGCAGTTACTCCGGGTATATGGGGAACACTGAAGCTTTCTTT. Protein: CASSYSGYMGNTEAFF.